The next 7 T cell receptor beta chains were all read from a single sample in a study of cytomegalovirus exposure and HLA in healthy donors. The study ran its PCR with 60 Vbeta and 13 Jbeta primers. Only in-frame clones appear in the TCRdb table, and some are missing; sequencing was by immunoSEQ multiplex PCR. The sample data list over 110,000 clones. Sample: PBMCs. The receptor set was obtained from a male donor in good health and CMV-seronegative.

The gene calls are TRBV19 and TRBJ1-2; D uncertain. This CDR3 has 11 amino acids. Germline V CDR1 and CDR2: LNHDA, SQIVND (reference sequence). The V end was cut by 7 bases, the J end by 4 bases, with 7 bases between. The CDR3 DNA reads TGTGCCAGTACCCGCGGCTATGGCTACACCTTC. Protein: CASTRGYGYTF.

This chain joins TRBV19 and TRBJ1-1; possibly TRBD1 for D (5 bases). Trimming left V 3 bases short and J 6 bases short, with 17 bases between. Germline-derived CDR1 and CDR2 are LNHDA and SQIVND (reference sequence). CDR3 length equals 15 residues. Written as DNA, the CDR3 is TGTGCCAGTAGTATCCGGGGCGCTCAGCGGGCTGAAGCTTTCTTT. It specifies CASSIRGAQRAEAFF.

CDR3: CASSLRGGSGEQYF. The DNA for the CDR3 is TGTGCCAGCAGCTTACGGGGGGGTTCCGGCGAGCAGTACTTC. The rearrangement joins TRBV7-8 to TRBJ2-7, with 8 bases fitting TRBD2. The CDR3 runs 14 residues. J gave up 6 bases and V 2 bases, and 6 bases lay outside the gene matches. Germline V gene data show CDR1 as SGHVS and CDR2 as FQNEAQ.

The V gene is TRBV28, the J gene TRBJ1-1; D gene unclear. The CDR3 has 14 residues. Germline values: CDR1 MDHEN, CDR2 SYDVKM. Trimming shortened V by 5 bases and J by 1 base, and 11 bases separated the two germline ends. The CDR3 nucleotides are TGTGCCAGCAGTCACAACGACAAGAACACTGAAGCTTTCTTT. Protein: CASSHNDKNTEAFF. Filled out from reference TRBV28 and TRBJ1-1, the complete variable domain reads DVKVTQSSRYLVKRTGEKVFLECVQDMDHENMFWYRQDPGLGLRLIYFSYDVKMKEKGDIPEGYSVSREKKERFSLILESASTNQTSMYLCASSHNDKNTEAFFGQGTRLTVV.

The J gene is TRBJ2-7, the V gene TRBV7-6, with D perhaps TRBD1 (5 bases). The germline V gene has CDR1 SGHVS and CDR2 FNYEAQ. This CDR3 is built from 17 residues. V lost 1 base to trimming and J lost 5 bases, with 21 bases between them. CDR3 coding DNA: TGTGCCAGCAGCTTAGGGGGCCTGACCAGCCCTTTCGACGAGCAGTACTTC. This gives the protein CASSLGGLTSPFDEQYF.

This chain joins TRBV11-2 and TRBJ2-1; 7 positions agree with TRBD2. Looked up from germline, CDR1 is SGHAT and CDR2 is FQNNGV. The CDR3 extends over 16 amino acids. J was trimmed by 1 base and V by 5 bases; bases with no gene match: 8. The CDR3 DNA reads TGTGCCAGCAGCACATCGGCTAGCGGATCCTACAATGAGCAGTTCTTC. Residues: CASSTSASGSYNEQFF.

The chain carries TRBV11-2 and TRBJ2-7; D unresolved. Germline CDR1 and CDR2: SGHAT and FQNNGV. Trimming cost V 5 bases and J 3 bases, with 11 bases left between them. The CDR3 is made up of 13 amino acids. CDR3 protein: CASSQDRSYEQYF. Written as DNA, the CDR3 is TGTGCCAGCAGCCAAGATAGGAGCTACGAGCAGTACTTC.